Listed below are T cell receptor beta chains from one sample, sequenced in a study of T cell responses to AZD1222 COVID-19 vaccine. The assay was immunoSEQ multiplex PCR, and TCRdb's table has in-frame clones only and misses some. The table has approximately 180,000 clones, 80% to 95% seen once. The sequences come from peripheral blood, collected on day 0 of AZD1222 vaccination. Every receptor here comes from an adult in good health. The CDR3 runs from the conserved cysteine through the conserved F or W. A D gene is named only where the DNA matches it firmly. The size field is filled for only some rows; it gives once, few, many or a size class.

abundance: few; v_gene: TRBV5-1; d_gene: .; j_gene: TRBJ1-1; CDR3aa: CASSLTGTATEAFF; CDR3nt: TGCGCCAGCAGCTTAACCGGGACGGCAACTGAAGCTTTCTTT
abundance: .; v_gene: TRBV27; d_gene: TRBD1; j_gene: TRBJ2-7; CDR3aa: CASSSYPTGGSYEQYF; CDR3nt: TGTGCCAGCAGTTCCTATCCGACAGGGGGTTCCTACGAGCAGTACTTC
abundance: .; v_gene: TRBV12-3/TRBV12-4; d_gene: .; j_gene: TRBJ1-1; CDR3aa: CASSFYPGAEAFF; CDR3nt: TGTGCCAGCAGTTTTTACCCTGGGGCTGAAGCTTTCTTT
abundance: .; v_gene: TRBV4-2; d_gene: .; j_gene: TRBJ1-5; CDR3aa: CASSQVISNGQPQHF; CDR3nt: TGTGCCAGCAGCCAAGTGATTTCCAACGGACAGCCCCAGCATTTT
abundance: .; v_gene: TRBV11-3; d_gene: TRBD2; j_gene: TRBJ2-2; CDR3aa: CASSPSGLDGRTGELFF; CDR3nt: TGTGCCAGCAGCCCCTCCGGACTAGATGGGCGAACCGGGGAGCTGTTTTTT
abundance: few; v_gene: TRBV7-9; d_gene: .; j_gene: TRBJ2-1; CDR3aa: CASSLVPSKGSYNEQFF; CDR3nt: TGTGCCAGCAGCTTAGTTCCTTCTAAGGGATCCTACAATGAGCAGTTCTTC
abundance: .; v_gene: TRBV19; d_gene: .; j_gene: TRBJ1-6; CDR3aa: CASSSYNSPLHF; CDR3nt: TGTGCCTCCAGCTCCTATAATTCACCCCTCCACTTT
abundance: .; v_gene: TRBV4-3; d_gene: TRBD1; j_gene: TRBJ2-2; CDR3aa: CASSRSLQGGANTGELFF; CDR3nt: TGCGCCAGCAGCCGATCCTTACAAGGGGGCGCGAACACCGGGGAGCTGTTTTTT
abundance: .; v_gene: TRBV7-6; d_gene: .; j_gene: TRBJ2-7; CDR3aa: CASSKGVDSTYEQYF; CDR3nt: TGTGCCAGCAGCAAGGGGGTGGACAGTACCTACGAGCAGTACTTC
abundance: .; v_gene: TRBV5-4; d_gene: .; j_gene: TRBJ2-4; CDR3aa: CASSLGLGGRGKNIQYF; CDR3nt: TGTGCCAGCAGCTTGGGGTTAGGGGGAAGGGGCAAAAACATTCAGTACTTC
abundance: .; v_gene: TRBV4-1; d_gene: .; j_gene: TRBJ2-5; CDR3aa: CASSQMVGETQYF; CDR3nt: TGCGCCAGCAGCCAGATGGTAGGGGAGACCCAGTACTTC
abundance: .; v_gene: TRBV7-7; d_gene: .; j_gene: TRBJ2-7; CDR3aa: CASSLRAGSSYEQYF; CDR3nt: TGTGCCAGCAGCTTAAGGGCAGGGTCCTCCTACGAGCAGTACTTC
abundance: .; v_gene: TRBV2; d_gene: TRBD1; j_gene: TRBJ2-1; CDR3aa: CASHRDRGPNEQFF; CDR3nt: TGTGCCAGCCACCGGGACAGGGGACCCAATGAGCAGTTCTTC
abundance: once; v_gene: TRBV7-2; d_gene: TRBD1; j_gene: TRBJ1-5; CDR3aa: CASSGGRGPGQPQHF; CDR3nt: TGTGCCAGCAGCGGTGGCAGGGGGCCCGGGCAGCCCCAGCATTTT
abundance: .; v_gene: TRBV25-1; d_gene: .; j_gene: TRBJ2-2; CDR3aa: CASSGITESNTGELFF; CDR3nt: TGTGCCAGCAGTGGTATCACAGAGTCGAACACCGGGGAGCTGTTTTTT
abundance: .; v_gene: TRBV7-9; d_gene: .; j_gene: TRBJ2-2; CDR3aa: CASSRTANTGELFF; CDR3nt: TGTGCCAGCAGCCGGACGGCGAACACCGGGGAGCTGTTTTTT
abundance: .; v_gene: TRBV5-1; d_gene: .; j_gene: TRBJ2-7; CDR3aa: CASSFSGSTFYYEQYF; CDR3nt: TGCGCCAGCAGCTTTTCCGGGTCCACCTTCTACTACGAGCAGTACTTC
abundance: once; v_gene: TRBV7-6; d_gene: .; j_gene: TRBJ2-5; CDR3aa: CASSLGETAETQYF; CDR3nt: TGTGCCAGCAGCTTAGGTGAGACGGCAGAGACCCAGTACTTC
abundance: once; v_gene: TRBV7-9; d_gene: .; j_gene: TRBJ2-3; CDR3aa: CASSDRPTDTQYF; CDR3nt: TGTGCCAGCAGCGACCGCCCTACAGATACGCAGTATTTT
abundance: .; v_gene: TRBV30; d_gene: TRBD1; j_gene: TRBJ1-2; CDR3aa: CAWSGDRVGYGYTF; CDR3nt: TGTGCCTGGAGTGGGGACAGGGTAGGATATGGCTACACCTTC
abundance: .; v_gene: TRBV28; d_gene: TRBD1; j_gene: TRBJ1-4; CDR3aa: CASCRTGHDEKLFF; CDR3nt: TGTGCCAGCTGCAGGACAGGGCACGATGAAAAACTGTTTTTT
abundance: .; v_gene: TRBV4-1; d_gene: .; j_gene: TRBJ2-5; CDR3aa: CASSQETVGETQYF; CDR3nt: TGCGCCAGCAGCCAAGAGACAGTAGGGGAGACCCAGTACTTC
abundance: .; v_gene: TRBV11-2; d_gene: .; j_gene: TRBJ1-5; CDR3aa: CASSLGLNQPQHF; CDR3nt: TGTGCCAGCAGCTTAGGTCTCAATCAGCCCCAGCATTTT
abundance: .; v_gene: TRBV24-1; d_gene: .; j_gene: TRBJ1-6; CDR3aa: CATSDVGGSSYNSPLHF; CDR3nt: TGTGCCACCAGTGATGTCGGCGGAAGCTCCTATAATTCACCCCTCCACTTT
abundance: .; v_gene: TRBV7-3; d_gene: .; j_gene: TRBJ2-1; CDR3aa: CASSLMGPLVDNEQFF; CDR3nt: TGTGCCAGCAGCTTAATGGGACCCCTGGTCGACAATGAGCAGTTCTTC
abundance: .; v_gene: TRBV28; d_gene: .; j_gene: TRBJ2-2; CDR3aa: CASSDGPSGELFF; CDR3nt: TGTGCCAGCAGTGATGGACCGAGCGGGGAGCTGTTTTTT